This T cell receptor (beta chain) comes out of a study of shared clonotypes between healthy human individuals. The table came from immunoSEQ multiplex PCR; TCRdb's copy has only in-frame clones and leaves some out. The data show some 790,000 clones, 72% seen once. Trimming took 5 bases from V and 5 from J, leaving 10 bases between them. Germline V gene sequence: CDR1 SGHRS, CDR2 YFSETQ. This CDR3 has 13 amino acids. In regard to this clone: Its antigen remains unknown.

Overall study results and limits: The sharing of about 5.3% of naive CD4 clonotypes was seen across a few donors.

The sequenced sample was memory CD4+ T cells sorted from blood. The subset: CD45RA-negative fraction. The TCR was taken from a woman between 25 and 40 years old in good health. The V call is TRBV5-1, the J call TRBJ1-4, with D unclear. CDR3 sequence (DNA): TGCGCCAGCAGATCGGGTGTCAATGAAAAACTGTTTTTT. It translates to CASRSGVNEKLFF.